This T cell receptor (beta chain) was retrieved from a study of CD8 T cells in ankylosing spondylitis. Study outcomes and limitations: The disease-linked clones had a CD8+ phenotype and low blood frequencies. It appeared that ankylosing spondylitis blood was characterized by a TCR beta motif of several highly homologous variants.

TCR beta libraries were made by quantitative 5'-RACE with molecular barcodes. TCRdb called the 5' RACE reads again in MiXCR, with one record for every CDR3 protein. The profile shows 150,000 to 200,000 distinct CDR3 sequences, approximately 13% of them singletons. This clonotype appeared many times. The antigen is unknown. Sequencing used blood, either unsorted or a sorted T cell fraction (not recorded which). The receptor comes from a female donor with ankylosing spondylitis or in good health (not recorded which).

The CDR3 DNA reads as TGCGCCAGCTCCCGGACTAGCGGGAACAATGAGCAGTTCTTC. Protein product: CASSRTSGNNEQFF. The gene calls are TRBV5-1 and TRBJ2-1; 12 bases fit TRBD2. Germline V gene data show CDR1 as SGHRS and CDR2 as YFSETQ. The CDR3 spans 14 residues. J gave up 5 bases and V 7 bases, and 4 bases lay outside the gene matches.